This record covers a single TCR beta chain. The same CDR3 also results from other DNA sequences found in this sample. These data come from a study of blood T cell repertoires in COVID-19. Assay: immunoSEQ multiplex PCR; the TCRdb copy retains only in-frame clones and omits some. Of about 480,000 clones in the sample, 75% to 90% were seen once. The CDR3 is 15 residues long. Trimming cost V 1 base and J 5 bases; bases outside gene matches: 5. CDR1 and CDR2 from the germline V gene are LNHDA and SQIVND (reference sequence). Sequencing was done on a sample of peripheral blood. The chain joins TRBV19 to TRBJ2-3; 8 bases match TRBD2. This receptor was obtained from a man aged 18 to 35 with COVID-19, enrolled during active disease. This CDR3 reads CASSIGPSGGDTQYF. The DNA for the CDR3 is TGTGCCAGTAGTATAGGACCAAGCGGGGGAGATACGCAGTATTTT.